These 32 T cell receptor beta chains share one sample of origin, sequenced in a study of CD4 and CD8 cells across lung adenocarcinoma regions. TCRdb fed the PCR reads into MiXCR, producing one record per CDR3 protein. This table holds some 12,000 distinct CDR3 sequences, around half found once. Sequences were obtained from CD8+ T cells from the margin of a lung tumor. All receptors derive from a female donor with lung adenocarcinoma. The CD4 and CD8 labels of this study may be unreliable.

For this clonotype: Sequence at one end of the junction differs from germline and may be a read error. The rearrangement uses TRBV11-1 and TRBJ2-4, with 8 bases that match TRBD2. CDR3 length equals 14 residues. Germline V gives CDR1 SGHAT, CDR2 FQDESV (reference sequence). In nucleotides, the CDR3 is TGTGCGGGCAGCGGGGGCGGCAACAAAAACATCCAGTACTTC. It yields the protein CAGSGGGNKNIQYF.

The rearrangement links TRBV6-5 to TRBJ2-2; D is ambiguous. Trimming took off 7 bases at V and 4 bases at J, with 7 bases between the two ends. The CDR3 runs 12 residues. The germline gives CDR1 MNHEY, CDR2 SVGAGI. The CDR3 sequence is CASKSTTGELFF. The CDR3 DNA reads TGTGCCAGCAAAAGTACCACCGGGGAGCTGTTTTTT.

This clonotype is judged medium-sized. The chain links TRBV6-5 to TRBJ2-1; 8 bases are shared with TRBD2. The length of the CDR3 is 24 residues. With V trimmed by 8 bases and J by 8 bases, 41 bases remained unmatched. Germline assignment: CDR1 MNHEY and CDR2 SVGAGI. CDR3 sequence reads: CASPPTYAPLDGGEGGGGWYEQFF. In DNA, the CDR3 is TGTGCCAGCCCCCCAACCTATGCTCCACTGGACGGGGGGGAAGGTGGTGGTGGGTGGTATGAGCAGTTCTTC.

Regarding this clonotype: Relative to the germline gene, one junction end is altered; a read error may explain this. The V gene is TRBV6-1, the J gene TRBJ2-2, with D perhaps matching TRBD1 (6 bases). The CDR3 length is 15 residues. Germline V lookup: CDR1 MNHNS, CDR2 SASEGT. For the CDR3, the DNA is TGTGCCAGCACCAATGAGGGGGTTAGCACAGATGAGCAGTTTTTT. Protein sequence: CASTNEGVSTDEQFF.

By share of the sample, this clonotype is medium-sized. The CDR3 region is CASSEAYTPNYGYTF. DNA of the CDR3: TGTGCCAGCAGTGAAGCCTATACTCCAAACTATGGCTACACCTTC. This rearrangement joins TRBV6-1 to TRBJ1-2; D gene unclear. CDR3 size: 15 residues. V lost 0 bases to trimming and J lost 2 bases, with 10 bases between them. Germline CDR1 MNHNS, CDR2 SASEGT.

The rearrangement uses TRBV10-1 and TRBJ2-5; tentatively, D is TRBD2 (6 bases). V lost 2 bases to trimming and J lost 11 bases, with 18 bases between them. There are 14 residues in the CDR3. Germline assignment: CDR1 WNHNN and CDR2 SYGVQD (reference sequence). For the CDR3, the DNA is TGCGCCAGCAGTGAGATGCGGGACCAAGAGATTCAGTACTTC. This sequence encodes CASSEMRDQEIQYF.

The rearrangement links TRBV10-3 to TRBJ1-4, with D perhaps TRBD1 (6 bases). Trimming took off 0 bases at V and 8 bases at J, with 10 bases between the two ends. The CDR3 consists of 14 residues. The germline gives CDR1 ENHRY, CDR2 SYGVKD. In DNA, the CDR3 is TGTGCCATCAGTGAGTCGGGGGGCGGAGAAAAACTGTTTTTT. This encodes CAISESGGGEKLFF.

To note about this clonotype: The junction departs from the called germline gene at one end, perhaps through a read error. The chain uses TRBV6-1 and TRBJ2-1; the match to TRBD2 covers 11 bases. CDR1 MNHNS and CDR2 SASEGT come from the germline V gene. The CDR3 totals 15 residues. The CDR3 is CASGLSGTSGNEQFF. CDR3 nucleotide sequence: TGTGCCAGCGGACTCTCCGGGACTAGCGGCAATGAGCAGTTCTTT.

This clonotype was seen a handful of times. The genes are TRBV6-1 and TRBJ1-2, with D hard to call. Germline lookup yields CDR1 MNHNS and CDR2 SASEGT. The V and J ends lost 0 bases and 4 bases respectively, with 15 bases between them. The length of the CDR3 is 16 residues. The CDR3 protein is CASSEALASSGYGYTF. Written as DNA, the CDR3 is TGTGCCAGCAGTGAAGCGCTCGCATCGTCAGGCTATGGCTACACCTTC.

This clonotype was seen repeatedly, ten times or more. The CDR3 reads CASRETGAQETQYF. The CDR3 region has the DNA TGCGCCAGCCGGGAGACAGGGGCACAAGAGACCCAGTACTTC. V and J are TRBV10-2 and TRBJ2-5; 8 bases align to TRBD1. The V gene end was trimmed by 8 bases and the J gene end by 2 bases; junction bases not matched to a gene: 7. This CDR3 contains 14 residues. Germline CDR1 reads WSHSY; CDR2 reads SAAADI.

V gene TRBV6-1 combines with J gene TRBJ2-5; tentatively, D is TRBD1 or TRBD2 (6 bases each). V was trimmed by 1 base and J by 6 bases, leaving 24 bases between them. Germline loops: CDR1 MNHNS, CDR2 SASEGT. This CDR3 comprises 18 residues. Here the CDR3 DNA reads TGTGCCAGCAGTGAAGGGGGACTCGGGGGCCGTCCAAAAAAGACCCAGTACTTC. Protein sequence: CASSEGGLGGRPKKTQYF.

V and J are TRBV6-5 and TRBJ2-1, with D possibly matching TRBD2 (5 bases). The CDR3 extends over 14 amino acids. CDR1 and CDR2 from the germline V gene are MNHEY and SVGAGI. Trimming shortened V by 3 bases and J by 9 bases, and 15 bases separated the two germline ends. The CDR3 protein is CASSYGPGFGEQFF. The CDR3 DNA follows: TGTGCCAGCAGTTATGGTCCGGGGTTCGGTGAGCAGTTCTTC.

The chain is built from TRBV9 and TRBJ2-3; 9 bases are shared with TRBD2. Germline lookup yields CDR1 SGDLS and CDR2 YYNGEE. There are 14 residues in the CDR3. Trimming removed 2 bases from V and 4 bases from J; junction bases left unmatched: 2. CDR3 in amino acids: CASSVAGGPDTQYF. The CDR3 nucleotides read TGTGCCAGCAGCGTCGCGGGGGGGCCAGATACGCAGTATTTT. The full variable domain, rest sourced from reference TRBV9 and TRBJ2-3, is DSGVTQTPKHLITATGQRVTLRCSPRSGDLSVYWYQQSLDQGLQFLIQYYNGEERAKGNILERFSAQQFPDLHSELNLSSLELGDSALYFCASSVAGGPDTQYFGPGTRLTVL.

V gene TRBV11-2 combines with J gene TRBJ1-5; D possibly corresponds to TRBD1 (5 bases). V was clipped by 2 bases and J by 7 bases, with 15 bases between them. Germline assignment: CDR1 SGHAT and CDR2 FQNNGV. The CDR3 length is 15 residues. This chain's CDR3 is CASSLNGERGQPQHF. The CDR3 bases are TGTGCCAGCAGCTTAAATGGCGAGAGGGGACAGCCCCAGCATTTT.

This chain uses TRBV10-3 with TRBJ2-1, with TRBD2 matching 11 bases. Germline V CDR1 and CDR2: ENHRY, SYGVKD. The CDR3 runs to 20 residues. V shed 1 base, J shed 5 bases, and the junction held 16 bases outside the gene matches. The CDR3 DNA reads TGTGCCATCAGTGAGTTTTTACTAGCGGGGGCCCTTAGTTTACACAATGAGCAGTTCTTC. Its translation is CAISEFLLAGALSLHNEQFF.

This clonotype occurred many times. The chain recombines TRBV7-6 with TRBJ2-1, with 9 bases that match TRBD2. Germline V CDR1 and CDR2: SGHVS, FNYEAQ. V lost 1 base, J lost 5 bases, and 9 bases stayed unmatched. CDR3 size: 17 residues. This chain's CDR3 is CASSLVAMGLANNEQFF. The CDR3 nucleotides read TGTGCCAGCAGCTTAGTCGCGATGGGACTAGCCAACAATGAGCAGTTCTTC. Combining the CDR3 with reference TRBV7-6 and TRBJ2-1 gives the whole variable domain GAGVSQSPRYKVTKRGQDVALRCDPISGHVSLYWYRQALGQGPEFLTYFNYEAQQDKSGLPNDRFSAERPEGSISTLTIQRTEQRDSAMYRCASSLVAMGLANNEQFFGPGTRLTVL.

In its sample, this clonotype is medium-sized. The J gene is TRBJ2-1, the V gene TRBV10-1, with D perhaps matching TRBD1 (5 bases). The J call may be faulty, since TRBJ2-7 better matches the DNA end. This CDR3 is 14 amino acids long. Germline assignment: CDR1 WNHNN and CDR2 SYGVQD (reference sequence). CDR3 in amino acids: CASSESQTAYEQYF. The CDR3 DNA follows: TGCGCCAGCAGTGAGTCCCAGACAGCCTACGAGCAGTACTTC.

The CDR3 DNA reads as TGTGCCAGCAGCCTCGCGTATACCCCGGGACAGGGGACATACAATGAGCAGTTCTTC. It codes for CASSLAYTPGQGTYNEQFF. The chain recombines TRBV7-2 with TRBJ2-1, with TRBD1 matching 10 bases. From germline, CDR1 is SGHTA and CDR2 FQGNSA. The CDR3 is made up of 19 amino acids. V trimming: 5 bases; J trimming: 4 bases; junction bases outside the gene matches: 17.

Note on this clonotype: A read error is possible here, since a much larger clone lies one base away. This chain uses TRBV7-2 with TRBJ2-5, with D possibly matching TRBD2 (6 bases). Germline V gene data show CDR1 as SGHTA and CDR2 as FQGNSA. This CDR3 has 16 residues. Trimming shortened V by 5 bases and J by 11 bases, and 27 bases separated the two germline ends. CDR3 loop: CASSRTRTGGIDEQYF. The CDR3 DNA reads TGTGCCAGCAGCCGTACGCGAACCGGGGGAATCGATGAGCAGTACTTC.

The chain uses TRBV6-1 and TRBJ1-3, with 7 positions matching TRBD1. Germline V CDR1 and CDR2: MNHNS, SASEGT. J gave up 3 bases and V 10 bases, and 6 bases lay outside the gene matches. The CDR3 consists of 13 residues. The CDR3 sequence: CATAGGVGNTIYF. The CDR3 DNA follows: TGTGCCACCGCAGGGGGTGTTGGAAACACCATATATTTT.

Many counts were recorded for this clonotype. This CDR3 is CASSPVGGTGNTIYF. Written as DNA, the CDR3 is TGTGCCAGCAGCCCTGTTGGGGGTACTGGAAACACCATATATTTT. This sequence joins TRBV11-2 and TRBJ1-3, with a possible D match to TRBD1 (5 bases). The CDR3 length is 15 residues. In germline, CDR1 is SGHAT, CDR2 FQNNGV. The V and J ends lost 5 bases and 2 bases respectively, with 13 bases between them. Full variable domain (rest looked up from reference TRBV11-2 and TRBJ1-3): EAGVAQSPRYKIIEKRQSVAFWCNPISGHATLYWYQQILGQGPKLLIQFQNNGVVDDSQLPKDRFSAERLKGVDSTLKIQPAKLEDSAVYLCASSPVGGTGNTIYFGEGSWLTVV.

The chain recombines TRBV6-5 with TRBJ2-5; D is unclear. The CDR3 is made up of 13 amino acids. V gave up 0 bases and J gave up 4 bases, with 6 bases separating them. The germline V gene has CDR1 MNHEY and CDR2 SVGAGI. The DNA of the CDR3 is TGTGCCAGCAGTTACTCGTGGGGAGAGACCCAGTACTTC. It is translated as CASSYSWGETQYF.

This clonotype was recorded a few times. This chain links TRBV4-1 with TRBJ1-1, with TRBD1 matching 7 bases. J lost 1 base, V lost 3 bases, and 11 bases had no gene match. The CDR3 sequence is 17 residues long. Per the germline V gene, CDR1 is MGHRA and CDR2 is YSYEKL. For the CDR3, the DNA is TGCGCCAGCAGCCACGTCCCGGGACAGCGAAGGAACACTGAAGCTTTCTTT. Protein product: CASSHVPGQRRNTEAFF.

This clonotype was observed at least ten times. The CDR3, as DNA: TGTGCCAGCCCCGGACTAGCGGGGCCCATAAGCTCCTACGAGCAGTACTTC. Amino acids: CASPGLAGPISSYEQYF. The chain is built from TRBV6-8 and TRBJ2-7, with 12 positions matching TRBD2. The V segment lost 8 bases and the J segment 0 bases; nucleotides outside the gene matches: 11. The germline CDR1 and CDR2 sequences are MNHGY and SAAAGT. The CDR3 totals 17 residues.

This clonotype is medium-sized in the sample. The CDR3 DNA reads TGTGCCAGCAGTGAATTTTGGGGTAACAACACAGATACGCAGTATTTT. This translates into CASSEFWGNNTDTQYF. This chain uses TRBV25-1 with TRBJ2-3; D gene uncertain. Germline CDR1 is MGHDK and CDR2 is SYGVNS. Trimming left V 1 base short and J 2 bases short, with 13 bases between. This CDR3 spans 16 amino acids.

A note on this clonotype: A read error may produce the germline difference seen at one junction end. V is TRBV6-1 and J is TRBJ2-5; D is tentatively TRBD1 or TRBD2 (6 bases each). CDR1 and CDR2 (germline): MNHNS, SASEGT. CDR3 size: 14 residues. The CDR3 spells CAGSEAGGQDTQYF. The CDR3 coding sequence is TGTGCGGGCAGTGAAGCCGGGGGCCAAGATACCCAGTACTTC.

The chain uses TRBV6-1 and TRBJ2-1; tentatively, D is TRBD1 or TRBD2 (5 bases each). The last part of the DNA fits TRBJ2-3 better; the J call may be wrong. The CDR3 consists of 15 residues. The germline gives CDR1 MNHNS, CDR2 SASEGT. CDR3 loop: CASSFPGASSDEQYF. For the CDR3, the DNA is TGTGCCAGCAGCTTCCCCGGGGCGAGCAGCGATGAGCAGTATTTT.

Concerning this clonotype itself: The junction does not match germline at one end; this may be a read error. CDR3 sequence: CASSVRENQPLHF. The CDR3 coding sequence is TGTGCCAGCAGCGTAAGGGAAAATCAGCCCCTGCACTTT. The V call is TRBV9, the J call TRBJ1-6, with unresolved D. The CDR3 is made up of 13 amino acids. Germline V gene sequence: CDR1 SGDLS, CDR2 YYNGEE.

There are many counts of this clonotype. The V and J genes are TRBV6-5 and TRBJ1-2, with D hard to call. Trimming removed 0 bases at V and 2 bases at J, with 7 bases between. CDR3 length: 14 amino acids. The V gene's germline CDR1 is MNHEY and CDR2 SVGAGI. CDR3 sequence reads: CASSYSYRNYGYTF. CDR3 DNA sequence: TGTGCCAGCAGTTACTCGTACAGAAACTATGGCTACACCTTC.

By share of the sample, this clonotype is medium-sized. CDR3 sequence (DNA): TGCGCCAGCAGCCAGGGGAATGAGCAGTACTTC. This gives the protein CASSQGNEQYF. V usage is TRBV4-1 and J usage is TRBJ2-1; D is ambiguous. The last part of the DNA fits TRBJ2-7 better; the J call may be wrong. The CDR3 loop spans 11 amino acids. In germline, CDR1 is MGHRA, CDR2 YSYEKL.

This clonotype was picked up a small number of times. An end of the junction differs from the germline gene, which may be a read error. The chain links TRBV11-2 to TRBJ2-2; D remains unclear. The CDR3 is made up of 13 amino acids. Germline V gene data show CDR1 as SGHAT and CDR2 as FQNNGV. CDR3: CASSLDTTGELFF. The CDR3 nucleotides read TGTGCCAGCAGCCTAGACACGACCGGGGAGCTGTTTTTT.

In its sample, this clonotype was seen many times. The chain carries TRBV6-1 and TRBJ2-6; the D call may be TRBD1 or TRBD2 (5 bases each). V was trimmed by 7 bases and J by 0 bases, leaving 10 bases between them. Germline values: CDR1 MNHNS, CDR2 SASEGT. This CDR3 contains 15 residues. The CDR3 sequence is CASTGRISGANVLTF. The CDR3 DNA follows: TGTGCCAGCACGGGACGGATCTCTGGGGCCAACGTCCTGACTTTC.